The clone carrying this T cell receptor beta chain has ten or more counts. The target antigen is unknown. The data are from a study of response to subunit inactivated influenza vaccine. General study points: Few additional T cells are recruited per seasonal influenza vaccination, authors suggested.

Using its own MiXCR run on the RT-PCR reads, TCRdb lists one record per CDR3 protein. The repertoire has about 650,000 distinct CDR3 sequences, 13% to 15% of them found once; the top ten carry 7.6%. Trimming pared 2 bases from V and 4 bases from J, leaving 11 bases between. Germline V gives CDR1 MGHRA, CDR2 YSYEKL. This CDR3 is 14 amino acids long. This chain uses TRBV4-1 with TRBJ2-5; D is unresolved. Specimen: PBMCs from blood, collected around two weeks before vaccination. The receptor was derived from a man between 50 and 59 years old who received an inactivated influenza vaccine. CDR3 DNA sequence: TGCGCCAGCAGCCAACGCGGTGGGGTAGAGACCCAGTACTTC. Translated, it gives CASSQRGGVETQYF.